The entry below gives a single TCR beta chain sequence along with its context. What it binds is not known. The data were obtained in a study of regulatory dendritic cells for organ transplantation. At the level of the study: LPS was added to dendritic cell cultures on day 6.

Some clones are missing from TCRdb's copy, which holds only in-frame ones; the method was immunoSEQ multiplex PCR. The repertoire holds more than 9,500 clones, with nearly 90% as singletons. CDR3 length: 14 amino acids. Trimming removed 3 bases at V and 4 bases at J, with 13 bases between. Germline CDR1 is MNHEY and CDR2 is SMNVEV (reference sequence). Sorted T cells were CFSE-labeled and cultured four to five days with allogeneic regulatory or mature dendritic cells at 1:10. Naive CD45RA+ and memory CD45RO+ CD4+ or CD8+ T cells were FACS-sorted. Broader study findings: Memory T cells were less diverse than naive, with memory CD8+ most oligoclonal.

The specimen sequenced was naive CD8+ T cells from blood cultured with regulatory dendritic cells. Subset: CD45RA+ naive T cells. The receptor was isolated from a human donor in good health. The chain has TRBV27 and TRBJ2-7; weak D call: TRBD1 (5 bases). CDR3: CASSFSGRVYEQYF. In DNA, the CDR3 is TGTGCCAGCAGTTTTTCGGGCAGGGTATACGAGCAGTACTTC.